The 7 T cell receptor beta chains presented below share a single source sample, sequenced in a study of identical twins. TCRdb re-analysed the 5' RACE reads in MiXCR, keeping a single row per CDR3 protein. The sample records about 660,000 distinct CDR3 sequences, 8.6% being singletons. This same sample was also taken into another study, of yellow fever vaccine responses in identical twins.

Input material: PBMCs. These receptors were collected from a woman younger than 35 in good health.

In its sample, this clonotype was seen many times. The CDR3 nucleotides are TGTGCCAGCAGTCTCACAACAGGGCGCTCTGGAAACACCATATATTTT. It translates to CASSLTTGRSGNTIYF. This chain connects TRBV12-3 or TRBV12-4 to TRBJ1-3, with D possibly being TRBD1 (6 bases). Trimming took 5 bases from V and 0 from J, leaving 14 bases between them. CDR3 length: 16 residues.

The chain has TRBV12-3 or TRBV12-4 and TRBJ2-2; 7 bases agree with TRBD1. This CDR3 comprises 18 residues. In nucleotides, the CDR3 is TGTACCCTCAGTTTACAGGACAGGCGACCTTCGAACACCGGGGAGCTGTTTTTT. Translated: CTLSLQDRRPSNTGELFF.

This clonotype was counted only a few times. The chain carries TRBV24-1 and TRBJ2-7, with a possible D match to TRBD1 (5 bases). CDR3 length: 14 residues. Per germline, CDR1 KGHDR and CDR2 SFDVKD. Trimming took off 2 bases at V and 3 bases at J, with 10 bases between the two ends. The CDR3, as DNA: TGTGCCACCAGTGATTCTCGGCAGGGCTACGAGCAGTACTTC. Translating gives CATSDSRQGYEQYF.

The chain employs TRBV20-1 and TRBJ2-3; the match to TRBD2 covers 13 bases. Per germline, CDR1 DFQATT and CDR2 SNEGSKA (reference sequence). This CDR3 contains 18 residues. The V gene end was trimmed by 4 bases and the J gene end by 3 bases; junction bases not matched to a gene: 13. CDR3 coding DNA: TGCAGTGCTATCACGCGACGACTAGCGGGGGGTCTAACAGATACGCAGTATTTT. It yields the protein CSAITRRLAGGLTDTQYF.

There are many counts of this clonotype. The chain combines TRBV21-1 with TRBJ2-3. TRBV21-1 is listed as a pseudogene. The CDR3 covers 17 residues. The CDR3, as DNA: TGTGCCAGCAGCAAAGCGAGCCAGATAGGTATCCCAGATACGCAGTATTTT. Protein product: CASSKASQIGIPDTQYF.

This clonotype was recorded many times. The chain has TRBV7-2 and TRBJ2-7, with unresolved D. Germline V gene data show CDR1 as SGHTA and CDR2 as FQGNSA. The ends were cut back, 5 bases at V and 0 bases at J, with 11 bases in the middle. The CDR3 length is 14 residues. CDR3 bases: TGTGCCAGCAGCGAAGCAGCGATCTCCTACGAGCAGTACTTC. This sequence encodes CASSEAAISYEQYF.

This clonotype has only a few counts. This rearrangement joins TRBV5-1 to TRBJ2-2, with a tentative D call TRBD2 (5 bases). The germline gives CDR1 SGHRS, CDR2 YFSETQ. The V end was cut by 0 bases, the J end by 6 bases, with 12 bases between. This CDR3 comprises 15 residues. DNA for the CDR3: TGCGCCAGCAGCTTGGACCGCTTCGGGGCCGGGGAGCTGTTTTTT. Translating gives CASSLDRFGAGELFF.